The T cell receptor (beta chain) described here comes from a study of identical twins. This clonotype came up many times. Its antigen is unidentified. Whole-study findings and limits: Twins shared beta out-of-frame sequences in excess, but this excess was weaker. Abundant cord blood beta clonotypes carried fewer insertions; memory repertoires showed none. Donors were not followed over many years; analysis was cross-sectional.

TCRdb redid the calling of the 5' RACE reads with MiXCR, one entry per CDR3 protein. Among about 520,000 distinct CDR3 sequences listed, less than 25% were seen once. Germline lookup yields CDR1 SGHAT and CDR2 FQNNGV. The CDR3 runs to 13 residues. Trimming removed 5 bases from V and 0 bases from J, with 8 bases in between. This sample was also put to use in a study of T cells expressing NK-cell markers. From that second work: Of the CD8+ T cells in 5 to 7 donors, 1.0-7.0% belonged to dominant NKG2C+ clonotypes.

Material: CD4+ T cells sorted from blood. The sequence derives from a young woman in good health. The chain uses TRBV11-2 and TRBJ2-7; possibly TRBD2 for D (6 bases). CDR3 DNA sequence: TGTGCCAGCAGCCGGGAGCCCTCCTACGAGCAGTACTTC. As protein: CASSREPSYEQYF.